This T cell receptor beta chain was found in a study of cytomegalovirus exposure and HLA in healthy donors. PCR used 60 Vbeta primers and 13 Jbeta primers. Some clones are missing from TCRdb's copy, which holds only in-frame ones; the method was immunoSEQ multiplex PCR. The sample table includes about 120,000 clones. The CDR3 loop spans 14 amino acids. Germline trimming cut 3 bases from V and 13 bases from J; bases unmatched to any gene: 11. Germline CDR1 reads SGHDN; CDR2 reads FVKESK. Study-wide results and caveats: Based on reports, TCR beta sequences accurately predicted HLA-A and HLA-B alleles for most subjects.

Points on this clone: Its antigen is not identified.

The sequencing sample was made of PBMCs. The clonotype originates from a man aged 35 to 55 in good health and CMV-seropositive. The rearrangement joins TRBV14 to TRBJ2-1, with 8 positions matching TRBD2. The CDR3 DNA is TGTGCCAGCAGCCAGGGTCTGGGGACTAGTGGCCAGTTCTTC. It translates to CASSQGLGTSGQFF. Using reference TRBV14 and TRBJ2-1 for the parts outside the CDR3, the full variable domain is EAGVTQFPSHSVIEKGQTVTLRCDPISGHDNLYWYRRVMGKEIKFLLHFVKESKQDESGMPNNRFLAERTGGTYSTLKVQPAELEDSGVYFCASSQGLGTSGQFFGPGTRLTVL.